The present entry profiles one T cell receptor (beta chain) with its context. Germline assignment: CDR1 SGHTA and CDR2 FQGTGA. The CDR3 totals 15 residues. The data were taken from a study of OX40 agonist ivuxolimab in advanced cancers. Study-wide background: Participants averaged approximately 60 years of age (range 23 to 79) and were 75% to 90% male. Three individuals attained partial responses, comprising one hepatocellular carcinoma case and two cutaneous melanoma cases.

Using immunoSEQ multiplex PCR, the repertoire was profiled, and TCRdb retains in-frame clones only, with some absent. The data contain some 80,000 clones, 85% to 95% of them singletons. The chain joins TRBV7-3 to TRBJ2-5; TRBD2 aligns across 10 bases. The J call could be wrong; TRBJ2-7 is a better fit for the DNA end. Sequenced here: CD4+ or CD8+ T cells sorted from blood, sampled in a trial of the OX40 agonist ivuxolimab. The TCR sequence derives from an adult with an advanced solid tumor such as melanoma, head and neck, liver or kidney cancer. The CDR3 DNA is TGTGCCAGCAGCTTTCTAGCGGGAGAGACCTACGAGCAGTACTTC. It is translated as CASSFLAGETYEQYF.